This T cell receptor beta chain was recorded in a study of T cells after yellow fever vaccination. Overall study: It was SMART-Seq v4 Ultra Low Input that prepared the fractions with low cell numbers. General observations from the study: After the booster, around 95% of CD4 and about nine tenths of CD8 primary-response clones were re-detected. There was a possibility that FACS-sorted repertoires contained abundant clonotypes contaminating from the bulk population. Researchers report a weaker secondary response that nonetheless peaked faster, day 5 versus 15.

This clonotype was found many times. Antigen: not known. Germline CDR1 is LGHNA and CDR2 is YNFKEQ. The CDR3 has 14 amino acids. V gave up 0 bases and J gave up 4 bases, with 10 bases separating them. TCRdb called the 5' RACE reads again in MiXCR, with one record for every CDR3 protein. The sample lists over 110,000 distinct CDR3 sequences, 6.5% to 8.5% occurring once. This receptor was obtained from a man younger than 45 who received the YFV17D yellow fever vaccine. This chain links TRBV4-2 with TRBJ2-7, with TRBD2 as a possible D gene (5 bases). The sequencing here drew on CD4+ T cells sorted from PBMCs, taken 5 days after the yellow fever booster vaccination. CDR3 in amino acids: CASSQEAGRYEQYF. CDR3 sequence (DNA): TGTGCCAGCAGCCAAGAGGCGGGCAGGTACGAGCAGTACTTC.